The 27 T cell receptor beta chains below all came from one sample that was sequenced in a study of response to subunit inactivated influenza vaccine. One entry per CDR3 protein results from TCRdb running MiXCR on the RT-PCR reads. Counted here are 450,000 to 500,000 distinct CDR3 sequences, approximately 9.9% occurring once; the ten biggest clones make up 12%. This material consisted of PBMCs from blood, taken about 6 weeks after vaccination. The receptors originated from a man aged 45-65 years who received an inactivated influenza vaccine.

This clonotype was seen a few times. This chain joins TRBV2 and TRBJ2-7; D is perhaps TRBD1 (7 bases). CDR3 length equals 14 residues. Trimming took 7 bases from V and 2 from J, leaving 15 bases between them. The germline V gene encodes CDR1 SNHLY and CDR2 FYNNEI. The CDR3 spells CASNRQGGPYEQYF. The DNA for the CDR3 is TGTGCCAGCAATCGGCAGGGGGGACCCTACGAGCAGTACTTC.

The gene calls are TRBV15 and TRBJ2-4; D gene ambiguous. This CDR3 contains 17 residues. The ends were cut back, 0 bases at V and 4 bases at J, with 16 bases in the middle. The germline CDR1 and CDR2 sequences are LNHNV and YYDKDF (reference sequence). The CDR3 DNA follows: TGTGCCACCAGCAGAGATTGGGTCAGAAACATGAAAAACATTCAGTACTTC. This encodes CATSRDWVRNMKNIQYF. Looking up the rest from reference TRBV15 and TRBJ2-4 gives the full variable domain: DAMVIQNPRYQVTQFGKPVTLSCSQTLNHNVMYWYQQKSSQAPKLLFHYYDKDFNNEADTPDNFQSRRPNTSFCFLDIRSPGLGDTAMYLCATSRDWVRNMKNIQYFGAGTRLSVL.

This clonotype was counted only a few times. This rearrangement joins TRBV9 to TRBJ1-1; D gene uncertain. The V gene's germline CDR1 is SGDLS and CDR2 YYNGEE. Trimming took 0 bases from V and 1 from J, leaving 10 bases between them. The CDR3 is made up of 15 amino acids. The CDR3 coding sequence is TGTGCCAGCAGCGTAGATCCGGGATCGAACACTGAAGCTTTCTTT. Translation: CASSVDPGSNTEAFF.

This clonotype was seen a handful of times. The V call is TRBV12-3 or TRBV12-4, the J call TRBJ1-3; possible D gene TRBD1, 6 bases. CDR3 length: 15 amino acids. Trimming removed 6 bases from V and 4 bases from J, with 16 bases in between. CDR3 protein: CASRTTGTRGNTIYF. The CDR3 nucleotides read TGTGCCAGCAGAACAACCGGGACAAGAGGAAACACCATATATTTT.

This clonotype was observed at least ten times. V usage is TRBV7-9 and J usage is TRBJ1-3, with 9 positions matching TRBD1. J gave up 4 bases and V 4 bases, and 5 bases lay outside the gene matches. CDR3 length: 15 amino acids. The germline V gene has CDR1 SEHNR and CDR2 FQNEAQ (reference sequence). The CDR3 DNA reads as TGTGCCAGCAGCTACCGGGACAGGGAAGGAAACACCATATATTTT. Translation: CASSYRDREGNTIYF.

This clonotype showed up just a few times. This rearrangement joins TRBV10-3 to TRBJ1-2, with D maybe TRBD1 (5 bases). V was pared by 10 bases and J by 2 bases, with 14 bases between. Germline-derived CDR1 and CDR2 are ENHRY and SYGVKD. This CDR3 is built from 13 residues. In nucleotides, the CDR3 is TGTGCCACCCGCGGGGGGGACAACTATGGCTACACCTTC. Protein: CATRGGDNYGYTF.

The chain is built from TRBV3-1 and TRBJ1-1; no firm D call. The ends were cut back, 1 base at V and 1 base at J, with 13 bases in the middle. The CDR3 is 16 residues long. CDR1 is LGHDT, CDR2 YNNKEL, per germline (reference sequence). In nucleotides, the CDR3 is TGTGCCAGCAGCCAAGCGCGGGGAGGGAAGAACACTGAAGCTTTCTTT. Translated: CASSQARGGKNTEAFF.

This clonotype showed up many times. J is TRBJ2-3 and V is TRBV4-3, with D unclear. The germline V and J ends were trimmed by 0 bases and 5 bases, with 6 bases remaining between them. Per the germline V gene, CDR1 is LGHNA and CDR2 is YSLEER. This CDR3 comprises 13 residues. The CDR3 protein is CASSQDPRDTQYF. DNA of the CDR3: TGCGCCAGCAGCCAAGACCCTCGAGATACGCAGTATTTT.

The chain carries TRBV10-3 and TRBJ1-1; 7 nucleotides line up with TRBD1. J lost 7 bases, V lost 4 bases, and 6 bases had no gene match. This CDR3 has 13 residues. The germline gives CDR1 ENHRY, CDR2 SYGVKD. The CDR3: CAISVGTVNEAFF. The DNA of the CDR3 is TGTGCCATCAGTGTTGGGACAGTGAATGAAGCTTTCTTT.

The chain couples TRBV18 to TRBJ2-1; TRBD2 matches at 8 bases. This CDR3 is built from 15 residues. V was pared by 0 bases and J by 7 bases, with 5 bases of the junction left unmatched. Germline V CDR1 and CDR2: KGHSH, LQKENI. CDR3 DNA: TGTGCCAGCTCACCACCGACTTCGGGAGGGAATGAGCAGTTCTTC. It encodes CASSPPTSGGNEQFF.

This clonotype was seen a few times. The chain carries TRBV24-1 and TRBJ2-2; 11 bases map to TRBD2. J lost 6 bases, V lost 4 bases, and 9 bases had no gene match. CDR1 is KGHDR, CDR2 SFDVKD, per germline. There are 17 residues in the CDR3. CDR3 coding DNA: TGTGCCACCAGTGACACTACCCCGGGACTAGCGGCCGGGGAGCTGTTTTTT. It encodes CATSDTTPGLAAGELFF.

Many counts were recorded for this clonotype. The rearrangement joins TRBV12-3 or TRBV12-4 to TRBJ2-2; D is ambiguous. V lost 2 bases, J lost 7 bases, and 8 bases lay in between. The CDR3 covers 13 residues. CDR3 DNA: TGTGCCAGCAGTTTATTTGCTGGCGGGGAGCTGTTTTTT. Translated: CASSLFAGGELFF.

This clonotype was seen many times. The gene calls are TRBV12-3 or TRBV12-4 and TRBJ2-2, with 7 positions matching TRBD2. CDR3 length equals 16 residues. Trimming took 6 bases from V and 0 from J; bases not matched to a gene: 7. The CDR3 loop is CASSIFSGSNTGELFF. CDR3 DNA: TGTGCCAGCAGCATTTTTAGCGGGTCGAACACCGGGGAGCTGTTTTTT.

The chain couples TRBV10-2 to TRBJ1-2; the D gene is possibly TRBD1 (5 bases). CDR3 size: 16 residues. V was pared by 6 bases and J by 5 bases, with 22 bases between. Germline V gene data show CDR1 as WSHSY and CDR2 as SAAADI. CDR3 protein: CASSETVELGSYGYTF. CDR3 sequence (DNA): TGCGCCAGCAGCGAGACAGTGGAGCTGGGAAGTTATGGCTACACCTTC.

This clonotype came up a few times. The chain combines TRBV28 with TRBJ2-7; 15 bases fit TRBD2. The CDR3 length is 17 residues. The J segment lost 7 bases and the V segment lost 6 bases, leaving 13 bases of the junction unmatched. Per the germline V gene, CDR1 is MDHEN and CDR2 is SYDVKM. DNA for the CDR3: TGTGCCAGCAGGCAGGGGAAGGGACTAGCGGGGGGCCAGGAGCAGTACTTC. It codes for CASRQGKGLAGGQEQYF. The full variable domain, rest sourced from reference TRBV28 and TRBJ2-7, is DVKVTQSSRYLVKRTGEKVFLECVQDMDHENMFWYRQDPGLGLRLIYFSYDVKMKEKGDIPEGYSVSREKKERFSLILESASTNQTSMYLCASRQGKGLAGGQEQYFGPGTRLTVT.

This clonotype appeared many times. This chain links TRBV18 with TRBJ2-3; D is uncertain. Trimming stripped 8 bases from V and 3 bases from J, with 15 bases between. Germline CDR1 reads KGHSH; CDR2 reads LQKENI. CDR3 length: 14 amino acids. The CDR3 sequence: CASSPGLRTDTQYF. The CDR3, as DNA: TGTGCCAGCAGTCCCGGATTACGGACAGATACGCAGTATTTT.

This clonotype was counted many times. The chain is built from TRBV6-1 and TRBJ2-6, with D unresolved. CDR3 length: 15 residues. Germline V lookup: CDR1 MNHNS, CDR2 SASEGT. V was trimmed by 3 bases and J by 0 bases, leaving 6 bases between them. This CDR3 reads CASSDRFSGANVLTF. In DNA, the CDR3 is TGTGCCAGCAGTGACAGGTTCTCTGGGGCCAACGTCCTGACTTTC.

This clonotype appeared a few times. The chain carries TRBV2 and TRBJ2-2; 7 positions agree with TRBD2. Trimming took 4 bases from V and 5 from J; bases not matched to a gene: 10. The germline V gene encodes CDR1 SNHLY and CDR2 FYNNEI. The CDR3 has 16 amino acids. In DNA, the CDR3 is TGTGCCAGCAGTGGGCCTAGCGGCTGGAGAACCGGGGAGCTGTTTTTT. As protein: CASSGPSGWRTGELFF.

This clonotype was detected only a few times. The CDR3 sequence: CASSPRGDGTDTQYF. The CDR3 nucleotides are TGTGCCAGCAGCCCCAGGGGGGACGGCACAGATACGCAGTATTTT. The chain is built from TRBV7-2 and TRBJ2-3, with D tentatively TRBD1 (7 bases). CDR1 and CDR2 from the germline V gene are SGHTA and FQGNSA. Trimming took off 5 bases at V and 1 base at J, with 13 bases between the two ends. CDR3 length: 15 residues.

V gene TRBV20-1 combines with J gene TRBJ1-6; D not certain. Per the germline V gene, CDR1 is DFQATT and CDR2 is SNEGSKA (reference sequence). The germline V and J ends were trimmed by 1 base and 6 bases, with 7 bases remaining between them. CDR3 length: 13 residues. CDR3 protein: CSARGQSNSPLHF. DNA of the CDR3: TGCAGTGCTAGAGGGCAGAGTAATTCACCCCTCCACTTT.

The table lists this clonotype with a few counts. The rearrangement joins TRBV20-1 to TRBJ2-2; 11 nucleotides agree with TRBD2. With 2 bases clipped from V and 1 base from J, the junction kept 3 bases outside the gene matches. CDR1 and CDR2 from the germline V gene are DFQATT and SNEGSKA (reference sequence). The CDR3 is 16 residues long. CDR3 amino acids: CSARSGLAENTGELFF. The CDR3 nucleotides read TGCAGTGCTAGATCGGGACTAGCGGAGAACACCGGGGAGCTGTTTTTT.

This clonotype showed up many times. DNA for the CDR3: TGCAGCGTTACACTAGCGGACCAAGAGACCCAGTACTTC. Amino acids: CSVTLADQETQYF. The V gene is TRBV29-1, the J gene TRBJ2-5, with 8 bases identical to TRBD2. Per germline, CDR1 SQVTM and CDR2 ANQGSEA. There are 13 residues in the CDR3. With V trimmed by 5 bases and J by 0 bases, 2 bases remained unmatched. Full variable domain (remainder filled in from reference TRBV29-1 and TRBJ2-5): SAVISQKPSRDICQRGTSLTIQCQVDSQVTMMFWYRQQPGQSLTLIATANQGSEATYESGFVIDKFPISRPNLTFSTLTVSNMSPEDSSIYLCSVTLADQETQYFGPGTRLLVL.

J is TRBJ2-1 and V is TRBV12-3 or TRBV12-4; D may correspond to TRBD1 or TRBD2 (5 bases each). V was cut by 5 bases and J by 4 bases, with 21 bases left in between. CDR3 length: 17 amino acids. The CDR3, as DNA: TGTGCCAGCAGTCCCCGGGGCGGCGGTAACTTATACAATGAGCAGTTCTTC. It encodes CASSPRGGGNLYNEQFF.

This clonotype has more than one count but fewer than ten. The chain combines TRBV27 with TRBJ1-5; D call uncertain. The V and J ends lost 3 bases and 6 bases respectively, with 9 bases between them. CDR1 and CDR2 (germline): MNHEY, SMNVEV (reference sequence). The CDR3 covers 13 residues. The CDR3 DNA reads TGTGCCAGCAGTTTTCAGGTGGGTCAGCCCCAGCATTTT. Translated, it gives CASSFQVGQPQHF.

J is TRBJ1-2 and V is TRBV29-1; 9 nucleotides align to TRBD1. Per the germline V gene, CDR1 is SQVTM and CDR2 is ANQGSEA. The CDR3 spans 12 residues. The J segment lost 6 bases and the V segment lost 3 bases, leaving 2 bases of the junction unmatched. The CDR3 nucleotides read TGCAGCGTTGAGGGACAGGGAGATGGCTACACCTTC. As protein: CSVEGQGDGYTF.

This clonotype has a count of ten or more. The chain is built from TRBV6-5 and TRBJ2-1; 11 bases are shared with TRBD2. Germline V gene sequence: CDR1 MNHEY, CDR2 SVGAGI. Trimming cost V 2 bases and J 4 bases; bases outside gene matches: 7. The CDR3 extends over 17 amino acids. The CDR3 region has the DNA TGTGCCAGCAGTTACGCGGCTAGCGGGAGGATTTACAATGAGCAGTTCTTC. This sequence encodes CASSYAASGRIYNEQFF.

This clonotype has more than one count but fewer than ten. The rearrangement joins TRBV28 to TRBJ2-1; TRBD2 might be the D (5 bases). Trimming removed 6 bases from V and 0 bases from J, with 12 bases in between. Per the germline V gene, CDR1 is MDHEN and CDR2 is SYDVKM. The CDR3 has 15 residues. This CDR3 reads CASRPTGFSYNEQFF. CDR3 nucleotide sequence: TGTGCCAGCAGGCCAACGGGATTCTCCTACAATGAGCAGTTCTTC.